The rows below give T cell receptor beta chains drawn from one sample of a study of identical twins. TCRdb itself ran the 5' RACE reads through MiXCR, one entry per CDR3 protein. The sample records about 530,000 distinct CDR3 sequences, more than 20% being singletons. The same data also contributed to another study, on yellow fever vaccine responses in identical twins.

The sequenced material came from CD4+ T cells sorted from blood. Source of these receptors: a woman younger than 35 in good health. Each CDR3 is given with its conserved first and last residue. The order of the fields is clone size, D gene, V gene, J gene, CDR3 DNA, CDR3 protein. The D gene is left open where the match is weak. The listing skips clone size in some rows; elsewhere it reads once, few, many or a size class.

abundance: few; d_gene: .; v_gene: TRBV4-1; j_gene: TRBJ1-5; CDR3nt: TGCGCCAGCAACGCCAGGGTCTCGGGAAGCAATCAGCCCCAGCATTTT; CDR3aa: CASNARVSGSNQPQHF
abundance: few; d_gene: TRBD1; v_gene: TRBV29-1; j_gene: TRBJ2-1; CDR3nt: TGCAGCGTGGGCCGAATATTGACAGGGGACTACAATGAGCAGTTCTTC; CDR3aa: CSVGRILTGDYNEQFF
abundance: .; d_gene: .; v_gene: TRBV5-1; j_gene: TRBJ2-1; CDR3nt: TGCGCCAGCAGCTTGGAGGGGTCCCCCTACAATGAGCAGTTCTTC; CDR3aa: CASSLEGSPYNEQFF
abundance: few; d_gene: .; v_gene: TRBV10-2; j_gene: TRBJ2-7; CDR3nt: TGCGCCAGCAGTGAACGTCGGGAGAGCTCCTACGAGCAGTACTTC; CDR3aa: CASSERRESSYEQYF
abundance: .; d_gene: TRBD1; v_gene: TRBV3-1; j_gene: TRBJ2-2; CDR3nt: TGTGCCAGCAGCCAAGGGACAGGAACGGGCGGGGAGCTGTTTTTT; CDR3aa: CASSQGTGTGGELFF
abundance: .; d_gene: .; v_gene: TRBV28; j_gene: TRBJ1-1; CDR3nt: TGTGCCAGCAGTTCCCCCTGGGTTGAAGCTTTCTTT; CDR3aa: CASSSPWVEAFF
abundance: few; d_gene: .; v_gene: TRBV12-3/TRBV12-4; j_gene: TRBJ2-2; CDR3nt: TGTGCCAGCAGTTTGCAGGGCGGTGCCGGGGAGCTGTTTTTT; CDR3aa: CASSLQGGAGELFF
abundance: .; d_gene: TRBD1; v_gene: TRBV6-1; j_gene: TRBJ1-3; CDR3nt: TGTGCCAGCAGTACGGGACAGGCCTCTGGAAACACCATATATTTT; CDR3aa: CASSTGQASGNTIYF
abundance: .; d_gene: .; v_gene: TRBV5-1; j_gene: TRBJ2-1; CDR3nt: TGCGCCAGCAGCCGGGACCGCCTTAGTGTTGAGCAGTTCTTC; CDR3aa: CASSRDRLSVEQFF
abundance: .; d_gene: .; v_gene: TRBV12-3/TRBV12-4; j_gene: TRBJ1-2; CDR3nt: TGTGCCAGCAGTTTAACGTTCGGTGGGCCAACTAACTATGGCTACACCTTC; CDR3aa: CASSLTFGGPTNYGYTF